This TCR beta chain was identified in a study of low-dose radiotherapy and immunotherapy resistance in tumors (dated by TCRdb to the early 2020s). About the investigation overall: In Cohort 1, 0.5 Gy per fraction was delivered every 2 weeks, and a total PTV dose of 6.5 Gy was prescribed. Cohort 2 received 1 Gy per fraction every two weeks, with a total of 13 Gy over 26 weeks. Patients were given nivolumab as a 240 mg flat dose every two weeks and ipilimumab at 1 mg/kg every six weeks, with both drugs delivered intravenously. Intravenous cyclophosphamide at 200 mg/m2 was administered every two weeks, one day ahead of each radiation and immunotherapy administration. Patients took aspirin 300 mg orally once daily for four cycles, starting on cycle 1 day 1. Trial participants were not randomized into treatment groups. The translational analysis covered eight patients: three from the first dose cohort and the first five from the second dose cohort.

Donors were enrolled in RACIN, a single-arm phase I dose-escalation trial in which nivolumab, ipilimumab, aspirin, low-dose cyclophosphamide and low-dose radiotherapy were combined. Eligible patients had advanced, TIL-negative solid tumors. First-strand cDNA was synthesized using Superscript III and a set of TRAV- and TRBV-specific primers, so that both TCRalpha and TCRbeta chains were covered. TCRs were amplified with Phusion for approximately 18 PCR cycles, with a constant-region primer paired with the adapter attached to the V primers. Isolated mRNA was amplified with the MessageAmp II aRNA Amplification Kit, using a roughly 15-hour in vitro transcription at 37°C. The Dynabeads mRNA DIRECT Purification Kit was used to isolate mRNA for TCR sequencing. A second approximately 23-cycle Phusion PCR added indexed Illumina adapters, and products were purified with AMPure XP beads. In the original analysis: Using custom Perl scripts, TCR sequences encoding the same protein were pooled, out-of-frame sequences were removed, and the abundance of each clonotype was computed. The analysis excluded TCR sequences that were supported by just one read. Shannon entropy, Gini index, clonality, richness, and the frequency of TCRs shared between repertoires were included as repertoire metrics. TCRdb took the public reads, trimmed them with fastp at Q25, ran MiXCR for clone calling and kept in-frame beta chains. Under each unique CDR3 protein, matching rows form one entry showing the most common genes and DNA. It is TCRdb's table, rather than the study itself, that gives the V and J calls and clone size. For this sample there are under 15,000 distinct CDR3 sequences; 60% appear just once. Together, the top ten hold approximately 8% of the sample.

The CDR3, cysteine through phenylalanine, is 13 amino acids long. Kept here is only the CDR3 DNA, which spans 39 bases and is read in frame from base 1. From a lookup of the germline V gene, CDR1 and CDR2 are MDHEN and SYDVKM. The germline ends are 15 bases apart after V is trimmed by 6 bases and J by 7 bases. To note about this clonotype: The antigen it recognizes is unknown. Base quality data are lacking; no much larger clone is found one base away.

The receptor comes from a human donor with advanced metastatic prostate, ovarian, gallbladder or colorectal cancer (not recorded which). This table probably holds off-target reads from a library built for another chain. The rearranged chain carries TRBV28 and TRBJ2-5; 6 matching bases give a weak D call of TRBD1. The DNA reads TGTGCCAGCAGCGAACAGGGCCGGGGGACCCAGTACTTC. The encoded protein is CASSEQGRGTQYF.